The table lists the clone carrying this T cell receptor (beta chain) with a few counts. Germline V gene sequence: CDR1 LNHDA, CDR2 SQIVND (reference sequence). CDR3 size: 13 residues. The V and J ends lost 5 bases and 7 bases respectively, with 14 bases between them. The data were taken from a study of cytomegalovirus exposure and HLA in healthy donors. Both 60 Vbeta primers and 13 Jbeta primers went into the PCR. Data came from immunoSEQ multiplex PCR; TCRdb stores just in-frame clones and leaves some out. The sample contains approximately 100,000 clones, 76% of which appear only once. This chain connects TRBV19 to TRBJ1-2; D not certain. Sequenced input: PBMCs. This clonotype was obtained from a woman aged 50 to 60 in good health and CMV-seropositive. CDR3 sequence (DNA): TGTGCCAGTAGTCAGGTCCAAGCGGGTGGCTACACCTTC. Encoded protein: CASSQVQAGGYTF.